The clone carrying this T cell receptor (beta chain) was seen repeatedly, ten times or more. Its antigen is not identified. It was with a sample-barcoded 5' primer and a J-beta primer mix that a second PCR of about 6 to 12 cycles was run. TCRdb re-called the 5' RACE reads with MiXCR, one entry per CDR3 protein. The data show hundreds of thousands of distinct CDR3 sequences, with around a quarter seen just once and approximately 3.6% held by the top ten. The data originate from a study of blood T cells in healthy people across ages. Study-level points and caveats: The diversity estimates, figures obtained from one million T cells, were considered underestimates. Unsorted PBMCs prevented conclusive naive versus antigen-experienced comparison.

These data were likewise used in another study, on T cells of mothers and their children. From that paper: In this cohort, donors were a few healthy Caucasian mothers plus their six children. In the second PCR, M1S primer introduced barcodes and 2-4 random bases.

The sequenced sample consisted of blood. This TCR came from a boy aged 2 to 9 in good health.

The CDR3 loop is CASSLARQGYNEQFF. The CDR3 nucleotides read TGTGCCAGCAGCTTGGCCCGACAGGGGTACAATGAGCAGTTCTTC. The gene calls are TRBV7-9 and TRBJ2-1, with 8 nucleotides matching TRBD1. The germline V gene encodes CDR1 SEHNR and CDR2 FQNEAQ (reference sequence). The CDR3 covers 15 residues. V dropped 3 bases and J dropped 4; count of bases not matched to a gene: 5.